Below, 27 T cell receptor beta chains from the same sample are listed, as sequenced in a study of blood T cells in healthy people across ages. With a J-beta primer mix and a sample-barcoded 5' primer, a second PCR ran about 7 to 12 cycles. TCRdb fed the 5' RACE reads into MiXCR, producing one record per CDR3 protein. Of 650,000 to 1,000,000 distinct CDR3 sequences in the sample, about 46% were seen once. The sequenced material came from blood. The source of these receptors is a man aged 80 or over in good health.

The chain carries TRBV28 and TRBJ1-2, with 7 bases aligning to TRBD1. The V segment lost 5 bases and the J segment 9 bases; nucleotides outside the gene matches: 12. The length of the CDR3 is 14 residues. The V gene's germline CDR1 is MDHEN and CDR2 SYDVKM. The CDR3 loop reads CASSPQNRGVRYTF. CDR3 bases: TGTGCCAGCAGTCCCCAGAACAGGGGAGTACGCTACACCTTC.

V usage is TRBV6-2 or TRBV6-3 and J usage is TRBJ2-1; 7 bases agree with TRBD2. The end of the DNA fits TRBJ2-7 better, so the J call may be wrong. Germline V gives CDR1 MNHEY, CDR2 SVGEGT. This CDR3 has 15 residues. CDR3 amino acids: CASSYPTGGFDEQYF. The DNA for the CDR3 is TGTGCCAGCAGTTACCCCACGGGAGGTTTCGACGAGCAGTACTTC.

The rearrangement joins TRBV25-1 to TRBJ2-1, with a possible D match to TRBD1 (5 bases). Trimming cost V 3 bases and J 0 bases, with 15 bases left between them. Germline assignment: CDR1 MGHDK and CDR2 SYGVNS. The CDR3 covers 17 residues. The CDR3 sequence is CASSDLGRSSSYNEQFF. CDR3 nucleotides: TGTGCCAGCAGTGACCTGGGGCGGAGCAGCTCCTACAATGAGCAGTTCTTC. The whole variable domain, filled in from reference TRBV25-1 and TRBJ2-1, reads EADIYQTPRYLVIGTGKKITLECSQTMGHDKMYWYQQDPGMELHLIHYSYGVNSTEKGDLSSESTVSRIRTEHFPLTLESARPSHTSQYLCASSDLGRSSSYNEQFFGPGTRLTVL.

This chain joins TRBV7-2 and TRBJ1-6; D is uncertain. The germline gives CDR1 SGHTA, CDR2 FQGNSA. This CDR3 has 20 amino acids. Trimming shortened V by 2 bases and J by 0 bases, and 20 bases separated the two germline ends. CDR3 nucleotides: TGTGCCAGCAGCTTACGCTCTTCCAGCACAATTAGCTCCTATAATTCACCCCTCCACTTT. Its protein is CASSLRSSSTISSYNSPLHF.

A few counts support this clonotype. The chain is built from TRBV7-2 and TRBJ2-4, with TRBD2 identical over 10 bases. The end of the DNA fits TRBJ2-7 better, so the J call may be wrong. There are 15 residues in the CDR3. Germline V gene sequence: CDR1 SGHTA, CDR2 FQGNSA. CDR3 nucleotides: TGTGCCAGCAGCCAAGCTAGCGGGAGTATTTACGAGCAGTACTTC. This encodes CASSQASGSIYEQYF.

The gene calls are TRBV12-3 or TRBV12-4 and TRBJ1-5; TRBD1 might be the D (5 bases). V gave up 6 bases and J gave up 2 bases, with 14 bases separating them. CDR3 length: 15 amino acids. CDR3 sequence reads: CASRPNRSGNQPQHF. CDR3 DNA sequence: TGTGCCAGCAGACCAAACAGGTCAGGCAATCAGCCCCAGCATTTT.

This chain joins TRBV28 and TRBJ2-3, with D unclear. V was shortened by 6 bases and J by 2 bases, with 9 bases between the two germline ends. Germline CDR1 reads MDHEN; CDR2 reads SYDVKM. The CDR3 loop spans 13 amino acids. The CDR3 reads CASSPQATDTQYF. Written as DNA, the CDR3 is TGTGCCAGCAGCCCCCAGGCCACAGATACGCAGTATTTT.

CDR3: CASSLGGSIYEQYF. CDR3 bases: TGTGCCAGCAGTTTGGGGGGGAGCATCTACGAGCAGTACTTC. The gene calls are TRBV12-3 or TRBV12-4 and TRBJ2-4, with 7 bases identical to TRBD2. The J call may be wrong; the DNA end is better matched by TRBJ2-7. This CDR3 is built from 14 residues.

In its sample, this clonotype was seen a few times. This may stem from a read error, because a much larger clone lies one nucleotide away. The chain uses TRBV27 and TRBJ2-1; D gene unclear. The J call is in doubt because the DNA end fits TRBJ2-7 better. Germline CDR1 reads MNHEY; CDR2 reads SMNVEV (reference sequence). The CDR3 sequence is 15 residues long. For the CDR3, the DNA is TGTGCCAGCGCCCCGAACGATAGGACCTACAATGAGCAGTACTTC. Amino acid sequence: CASAPNDRTYNEQYF.

In this sample, this clonotype turned up once. The chain has TRBV6-2 or TRBV6-3 and TRBJ2-1, with TRBD1 identical over 7 bases. CDR1 is MNHEY and CDR2 is SVGEGT in the germline V gene. With V trimmed by 7 bases and J by 0 bases, 3 bases remained unmatched. CDR3 length equals 14 residues. The CDR3 spells CASNGDSSYNEQFF. The CDR3 nucleotides are TGTGCCAGCAACGGGGACAGCTCCTACAATGAGCAGTTCTTC.

The rearrangement uses TRBV28 and TRBJ1-5; D is unresolved. The germline V gene has CDR1 MDHEN and CDR2 SYDVKM. The CDR3 is made up of 14 amino acids. V lost 6 bases and J lost 5, with 14 bases in between. CDR3 amino acids: CASSPISPYQPQHF. CDR3 DNA: TGTGCCAGCAGCCCCATCTCCCCCTATCAGCCCCAGCATTTT.

The chain recombines TRBV20-1 with TRBJ2-1, with 12 bases aligning to TRBD1. The germline gives CDR1 DFQATT, CDR2 SNEGSKA (reference sequence). This CDR3 comprises 13 residues. The CDR3 sequence is CGIGTGGHNEQFF. In nucleotides, the CDR3 is TGCGGAATCGGGACAGGGGGCCACAATGAGCAGTTCTTC.

This clonotype was counted at least ten times. This sequence joins TRBV2 and TRBJ2-1; possibly TRBD1 or TRBD2 for D (6 bases each). Trimming removed 7 bases from V and 9 bases from J, with 13 bases in between. Germline values: CDR1 SNHLY, CDR2 FYNNEI. The CDR3 runs to 12 residues. CDR3 sequence reads: CASTVGGSEQFF. The CDR3 DNA follows: TGTGCCAGCACTGTAGGGGGGAGTGAGCAGTTCTTC.

The chain links TRBV27 to TRBJ2-7; 9 positions match TRBD1. Per the germline V gene, CDR1 is MNHEY and CDR2 is SMNVEV (reference sequence). Trimming cost V 4 bases and J 5 bases; bases outside gene matches: 6. This CDR3 contains 14 residues. The DNA of the CDR3 is TGTGCCAGCAGTTCTACAGGGGGCAGGGACGAGCAGTACTTC. Encoded protein: CASSSTGGRDEQYF.

CDR3 sequence: CASSSRLESTDTQYF. The DNA of the CDR3 is TGTGCCAGCAGCTCCAGACTTGAGAGCACAGATACGCAGTATTTT. The V call is TRBV7-9, the J call TRBJ2-3; D unclear. CDR1 SEHNR and CDR2 FQNEAQ come from the germline V gene (reference sequence). The V gene lost 4 bases and the J gene lost 0 bases, with 11 bases spanning the gap. The CDR3 covers 15 residues.

The V gene is TRBV20-1, the J gene TRBJ1-2; possibly TRBD1 for D (5 bases). This CDR3 is 12 amino acids long. Germline lookup yields CDR1 DFQATT and CDR2 SNEGSKA (reference sequence). V was shortened by 7 bases and J by 10 bases, with 19 bases between the two germline ends. In DNA form, the CDR3 reads TGCAGTGAGACTAGGGGAAGGGGAAACTACACCTTC. This encodes CSETRGRGNYTF.

V and J are TRBV10-2 and TRBJ2-4; 7 nucleotides line up with TRBD2. The assigned J gene may be wrong: the sequence end matches TRBJ2-7 better. Germline V gene sequence: CDR1 WSHSY, CDR2 SAAADI. The CDR3 extends over 14 amino acids. In DNA form, the CDR3 reads TGCGCCAGCAGTGAGTGGGTAGCGGGCTACGAGCAGTACTTC. Translated, it gives CASSEWVAGYEQYF.

This clonotype was counted ten times or more. The chain employs TRBV12-3 or TRBV12-4 and TRBJ2-5; no firm D call. The V end was cut by 7 bases, the J end by 2 bases, with 11 bases between. The CDR3 runs to 13 residues. In nucleotides, the CDR3 is TGTGCCAGCACCCTAGTGCGTCAAGAGACCCAGTACTTC. As protein: CASTLVRQETQYF.

The chain couples TRBV7-9 to TRBJ2-4, with D maybe TRBD2 (7 bases). TRBJ2-5 explains the end of the DNA better; the J call may be wrong. CDR3 size: 15 residues. Germline V gene sequence: CDR1 SEHNR, CDR2 FQNEAQ (reference sequence). The chain's CDR3 is CASSLTPGGPETQYF. The DNA of the CDR3 is TGTGCCAGCAGCTTAACCCCGGGGGGCCCAGAGACCCAGTACTTC.

V and J are TRBV29-1 and TRBJ2-1; no firm D call. The CDR3 has 11 amino acids. Germline CDR1 reads SQVTM; CDR2 reads ANQGSEA. Trimming took off 8 bases at V and 9 bases at J, with 14 bases between the two ends. In DNA form, the CDR3 reads TGCAGCACGTATCTTCTGGCTGAGCAGTTCTTC. This translates into CSTYLLAEQFF.

This clonotype was recorded many times. The rearrangement uses TRBV29-1 and TRBJ2-1, with unresolved D. Germline assignment: CDR1 SQVTM and CDR2 ANQGSEA. This CDR3 has 11 amino acids. With 0 bases removed from V and 10 bases from J, the gap between germline ends came to 7 bases. CDR3 sequence reads: CSVEDRWEQFF. The CDR3 nucleotides read TGCAGCGTTGAAGACAGGTGGGAGCAGTTCTTC.

The chain combines TRBV7-2 with TRBJ2-5; 9 bases agree with TRBD2. CDR3 size: 15 residues. The V gene end was trimmed by 1 base and the J gene end by 5 bases; junction bases not matched to a gene: 5. Germline V lookup: CDR1 SGHTA, CDR2 FQGNSA. Here the CDR3 reads CASSLGVSGGETQYF. The CDR3, as DNA: TGTGCCAGCAGCTTAGGCGTTAGCGGGGGTGAGACCCAGTACTTC.

This sequence joins TRBV12-3 or TRBV12-4 and TRBJ1-6, with TRBD1 identical over 7 bases. J lost 7 bases, V lost 5 bases, and 5 bases had no gene match. This CDR3 has 14 residues. CDR3 DNA: TGTGCCAGCAGTACAGGGGTGCCAAATTCACCCCTCCACTTT. Amino acids: CASSTGVPNSPLHF.

Only a few counts were recorded for this clonotype. The chain joins TRBV12-3 or TRBV12-4 to TRBJ2-1; 13 bases line up with TRBD2. Matching the DNA end better, TRBJ2-7 makes the J call doubtful. The CDR3 runs to 16 residues. The CDR3: CASSPRTSGSSDEQYF. The DNA for the CDR3 is TGTGCCAGCAGCCCTCGGACTAGCGGGAGTTCGGATGAGCAGTACTTC.

The chain employs TRBV24-1 and TRBJ1-5; D gene ambiguous. Germline lookup yields CDR1 KGHDR and CDR2 SFDVKD. The CDR3 consists of 14 residues. The V end was cut by 3 bases, the J end by 2 bases, with 7 bases between. CDR3: CATSDPSGNQPQHF. CDR3 DNA: TGTGCCACCAGTGATCCGTCAGGCAATCAGCCCCAGCATTTT.

The chain has TRBV20-1 and TRBJ2-4; 7 nucleotides match TRBD1. The J call is uncertain, as TRBJ2-7 better fits the DNA end. The CDR3 is made up of 14 amino acids. Per the germline V gene, CDR1 is DFQATT and CDR2 is SNEGSKA (reference sequence). CDR3 nucleotide sequence: TGCAGTGCTAGAGAACGAACAGGGGTGTACGAGCAGTACTTC. This gives the protein CSARERTGVYEQYF.

Comments on this clonotype: With a much larger clone just one base away, this may be a read error. The chain couples TRBV7-2 to TRBJ2-7; a weak D match, TRBD2 (5 bases). Germline assignment: CDR1 SGHTA and CDR2 FQGNSA. The CDR3 spans 14 residues. CDR3 in amino acids: CANSLAFSNYEQYF. The CDR3 DNA reads as TGTGCCAACAGCTTAGCGTTCTCAAACTACGAGCAGTACTTC.